Listed below are T cell receptor beta chains from one sample, sequenced in a study of siplizumab effects on memory and regulatory T cells. The protocol was immunoSEQ multiplex PCR, while the TCRdb copy is restricted to in-frame clones and leaves out a portion. This repertoire shows fewer than 120,000 clones, roughly 92% found once; its top ten account for approximately 1.2%. Specimen: CD4+ T cells sorted from blood. The origin of the receptors is a human donor in good health. Each CDR3 is given with its conserved first and last residue. Fields, in order: V gene, D gene, clone size, J gene, CDR3 DNA, CDR3 protein. A D gene is named only where the DNA matches it firmly. Part of the rows lack a size; the others show once, few, many or a class for expanded clones.

>TRBV5-1|TRBD2|-|TRBJ2-1
TGCGCCAGCAGCTTCTCGATTAGCGGGGGACACAATGAGCAGTTCTTC
CASSFSISGGHNEQFF
>TRBV10-3|TRBD2|-|TRBJ2-1
TGTGCCATCAGTGAACAGAGCGGGAGTTCCGTTGAGCAGTTCTTC
CAISEQSGSSVEQFF
>TRBV6-6|TRBD1|-|TRBJ2-2
TGTGCCAGCAGCTCGGGACAGCGTCCCACCGGGGAGCTGTTTTTT
CASSSGQRPTGELFF
>TRBV5-6|TRBD1|-|TRBJ1-2
TGTGCCAGCAGAATTACAGGGGGAGGCTACACCTTC
CASRITGGGYTF
>TRBV19|TRBD2|once|TRBJ2-7
TGTGCCAGTAGACCACTAGCGGGGGCCTACGAGCAGTACTTC
CASRPLAGAYEQYF
>TRBV11-3|-|-|TRBJ2-1
TGTGCCAGCAGCTTAGATCCCGCTGAGCAGTTCTTC
CASSLDPAEQFF
>TRBV7-2|-|-|TRBJ1-5
TGTGCCAGCAGCTTAGCCACAAATCAGCCCCAGCATTTT
CASSLATNQPQHF
>TRBV27|-|few|TRBJ1-5
TGTGCCAGCAGCCGATGGACAGAAGATCAGCCCCAGCATTTT
CASSRWTEDQPQHF
>TRBV7-9|TRBD1|-|TRBJ2-2
TGTGCCAGCAGTTCGGACAGGGGTATCATGAGCGGGGAGCTGTTTTTT
CASSSDRGIMSGELFF
>TRBV9|-|-|TRBJ2-2
TGTGCCAGCAGCGGGGGACAGAACACCGGGGAGCTGTTTTTT
CASSGGQNTGELFF
>TRBV5-4|TRBD1|-|TRBJ2-3
TGTGCCAGCAGCCCGCCCCCGGGACAGGGGGCGAAATTTTCTCCAGATACGCAGTATTTT
CASSPPPGQGAKFSPDTQYF
>TRBV7-9|-|-|TRBJ2-7
TGTGCCAGCAGCTTAGGGTCGAGGAGGGACAGATACGAGCAGTACTTC
CASSLGSRRDRYEQYF
>TRBV2|-|-|TRBJ2-4
TGTGCCACCGCCTCGGGGTACTTC
CATASGYF
>TRBV7-7|-|-|TRBJ2-5
TGTGCCAGCAGCTTATCCGGGCGAGGGGAGACCCAGTACTTC
CASSLSGRGETQYF
>TRBV6-5|-|-|TRBJ2-5
TGTGCCAGCAGTTACTATAACGTGCAAGAGACCCAGTACTTC
CASSYYNVQETQYF
>TRBV19|TRBD2|-|TRBJ2-7
TGTGCCAGTTCTGGTCTAGCGGGAGGGAGCTCCTACGAGCAGTACTTC
CASSGLAGGSSYEQYF
>TRBV11-3|-|once|TRBJ2-2
TGTGCCAGCAGCACAGACAGTGAGAACACCGGGGAGCTGTTTTTT
CASSTDSENTGELFF
>TRBV19|TRBD2|once|TRBJ2-7
TGTGCCAGTAGTAGACTAGCGGGAGTCAACAACTACGAGCAGTACTTC
CASSRLAGVNNYEQYF
>TRBV6-6|-|-|TRBJ1-2
TGTGCCAGCAGCAAGGACAGACAGCCGCACTATGGCTACACCTTC
CASSKDRQPHYGYTF
>TRBV5-1|-|-|TRBJ2-7
TGCGCCAGCAGCTTGCCGGGGCAACGGTACGAGCAGTACTTC
CASSLPGQRYEQYF
>TRBV27|-|-|TRBJ2-5
TGTGCCAGCAGTGGATCTGCGAGGACCCAAGAGACCCAGTACTTC
CASSGSARTQETQYF
>TRBV6-5|TRBD1|-|TRBJ1-1
TGTGCCAGCAGTGATCGACAGGGCGCTGAAGCTTTCTTT
CASSDRQGAEAFF
>TRBV7-2|TRBD2|-|TRBJ2-5
TGTGCCAGCAGCTGGGGGACTATGGGGACCCAGTACTTC
CASSWGTMGTQYF
>TRBV27|-|-|TRBJ1-5
TGTGCCAGCAGTCCCCTCTCGGGGGCCCTTCCCCAGCATTTT
CASSPLSGALPQHF